These 2 T cell receptor beta chains came from one sample sequenced in a study of blood T cell repertoires in COVID-19. Sequenced by immunoSEQ multiplex PCR; TCRdb stores in-frame clones only, minus some. Altogether roughly 100,000 clones are present, approximately 85% being singletons, with the ten largest covering roughly 4.5%. Sequencing was performed on peripheral blood. The receptors were gathered from a man aged 45 to 65 with acute or convalescent COVID-19.

The rearrangement links TRBV30 to TRBJ2-2, with TRBD1 as a possible D gene (5 bases). CDR1 and CDR2 from the germline V gene are GTSNPN and SVGIG (reference sequence). This CDR3 has 14 amino acids. V lost 5 bases, J lost 1 base, and 11 bases lay in between. The CDR3 protein is CAWVRQMNTGELFF. CDR3 DNA: TGTGCCTGGGTGAGACAGATGAACACCGGGGAGCTGTTTTTT.

The chain employs TRBV28 and TRBJ2-3; tentatively, D is TRBD2 (6 bases). There are 13 residues in the CDR3. V lost 7 bases and J 7 bases, leaving 15 bases between the germline ends. Per the germline V gene, CDR1 is MDHEN and CDR2 is SYDVKM. The CDR3 nucleotides are TGTGCCAGCATCCAAAGGAGGGCTTATACGCAGTATTTT. Its protein is CASIQRRAYTQYF.